The rows below give T cell receptor beta chains drawn from one sample of a study of regulatory T cells in long-lasting Graves disease. A single record per CDR3 protein comes from TCRdb applying MiXCR to the multiplex PCR reads. The sample has over 450,000 distinct CDR3 sequences, around 12% seen once. This sample was shared with a second study, whose subject was T cells in Graves' hyperthyroidism and ophthalmopathy.

The starting material was peripheral blood mononuclear cells (PBMCs), obtained at new diagnosis, from a patient treated with antithyroid drugs. The source of these receptors is a young woman with Graves disease. Both conserved end residues are part of each CDR3. A D gene is named only where the DNA matches it firmly. For some rows the clone size is stated as once, few or many, or as a class when expanded; others skip it.

few	.	TRBV6-5	TRBJ2-7	TGTGCCAGCAGTTACTCGGGGAGGTATTACGAGCAGTACTTC	CASSYSGRYYEQYF
.	TRBD2	TRBV19	TRBJ2-1	TGTGCCAGTAGTATCCGACTAGCGGGGAGCTCCTACAATGAGCAGTTCTTC	CASSIRLAGSSYNEQFF
many	TRBD1	TRBV6-5	TRBJ2-1	TGTGCCAGCAGTTACGCAGTTCAGGGGGCCTACAATGAGCAGTTCTTC	CASSYAVQGAYNEQFF
many	.	TRBV29-1	TRBJ1-2	TGCAGCGTTGAAGAAATAGCCGGCTTCGGGGGCTACACCTTC	CSVEEIAGFGGYTF
.	TRBD2	TRBV5-1	TRBJ2-7	TGCGCCAGCAGCAGGACTAGCGAATCCTACGAGCAGTACTTC	CASSRTSESYEQYF
many	.	TRBV18	TRBJ1-2	TGTGCCAGCAGCCCTGCCGGGTACTATGGCTACACCTTC	CASSPAGYYGYTF
many	.	TRBV11-1	TRBJ1-1	TGTGCCAGCAGATCTGTCGCTAGGGGGAGTAGCACTGAAGCTTTCTTT	CASRSVARGSSTEAFF
.	TRBD2	TRBV6-2/TRBV6-3	TRBJ2-1	TGTGCCAGCAGTGAGATAGCGGGGAGCTCCTACAATGAGCAGTTCTTC	CASSEIAGSSYNEQFF
.	.	TRBV18	TRBJ2-2	TGTGCCAGCTCACCATCAAAAGGGAGCGGTGGGGCGAACACCGGGGAGCTGTTTTTT	CASSPSKGSGGANTGELFF
many	.	TRBV3-1	TRBJ1-1	TGTGCCAGCAGCCAATCGACAGTAGCTTTCTTT	CASSQSTVAFF
.	TRBD1	TRBV14	TRBJ2-3	TGTGCCAGCAGCCAAGATTTTTGGACAGGGGGAACCACAGATACGCAGTATTTT	CASSQDFWTGGTTDTQYF
.	.	TRBV7-9	TRBJ1-3	TGTGCCAGCAGCAAAGATGGAGTCTCTGGAAACACCATATATTTT	CASSKDGVSGNTIYF
many	.	TRBV19	TRBJ1-2	TGTGCCAGTAGTGGTTGGGGATCTGAAGGCTACACCTTC	CASSGWGSEGYTF
few	TRBD1	TRBV15	TRBJ1-3	TGTGCCACCAGCAGAGAATGGACAGGGGCTGGAAACACCATATATTTT	CATSREWTGAGNTIYF
many	.	TRBV12-3/TRBV12-4	TRBJ2-1	TGTGCCAGCAGTTTCCAGTGGGGGTATGAGCAGTTCTTC	CASSFQWGYEQFF
few	TRBD2	TRBV19	TRBJ2-1	TGTGCCAGTAGTCGGGGAGGGAGCGGGAGCCTCAATGAGCAGTTCTTC	CASSRGGSGSLNEQFF
many	.	TRBV7-9	TRBJ1-1	TGTGCCAGCAGCTTAGGATTGGGGGACACTGAAGCTTTCTTT	CASSLGLGDTEAFF
many	TRBD1	TRBV28	TRBJ1-5	TGTGCCAGCAGTCCGACAGGGGCCCGGGGTCAGCCCCAGCATTTT	CASSPTGARGQPQHF
many	TRBD1	TRBV28	TRBJ2-1	TGTGCCAGCAGCTATACAGGGGTCAATGAGCAGTTCTTC	CASSYTGVNEQFF
many	.	TRBV28	TRBJ2-7	TGTGCCAGCAGTTTGGTTCGTGGGGACGAGCAGTACTTC	CASSLVRGDEQYF
many	TRBD1	TRBV12-3/TRBV12-4	TRBJ1-1	TGTGCCAGCACTTTCTGGGACAGGGATGGCACTGAAGCTTTCTTT	CASTFWDRDGTEAFF
many	TRBD2	TRBV29-1	TRBJ2-3	TGCAGCGTCGCAGGTACTAGCGGTGGATCAGATACGCAGTATTTT	CSVAGTSGGSDTQYF
many	.	TRBV11-2	TRBJ2-5	TGTGCCAGCAGCTTAGATCTGGGGGGCATGGTGACCCAGTACTTC	CASSLDLGGMVTQYF